This TCR beta chain comes out of a study of cytomegalovirus exposure and HLA in healthy donors. Study overall: Sequencing of some 190 million T cells in an earlier analysis found 90 million to 120 million unique TCR beta sequences.

This clone was counted a single time. PCR primers comprised 60 Vbeta and 13 Jbeta primers. Methods used by the authors: In a later analysis, about 12 million of about 80 million unique beta chains occurred in at least two donors. Sequenced by immunoSEQ multiplex PCR; TCRdb stores in-frame clones only, minus some. That table gives V, J and clone size, and the DNA gave D and trimming. The sample lists 110,000 to 150,000 clones; approximately 84% were seen once. V lost 3 bases, J lost 4 bases, and 11 bases lay in between. Germline CDR1 and CDR2: MGHRA and YSYEKL. The CDR3 has 14 amino acids. This receptor was identified in a woman in her sixties or seventies in good health and CMV-seropositive. Source material: PBMCs. The J gene is TRBJ2-3, the V gene TRBV4-1; a weak D match, TRBD1 (5 bases). CDR3 DNA sequence: TGCGCCAGCAGCCAGGTTTCAGGGTCAGATACGCAGTATTTT. It translates to CASSQVSGSDTQYF.